Listed below are T cell receptor beta chains from one sample, sequenced in a study of blood T cell repertoires in COVID-19. The assay was immunoSEQ multiplex PCR, and TCRdb's table has in-frame clones only and misses some. The sample lists tens of thousands of clones, around 80% occurring once. The sequenced sample consisted of peripheral blood. The receptor source for this set is a woman of 80 years or more with active or convalescent COVID-19. Both conserved end residues are part of each CDR3. D genes are given only for firm matches. Clone size is not always given. Where it is, it says once, few, many or a class for expanded clones.

clone size	V gene	J gene	D gene	CDR3 DNA	CDR3 protein
.	TRBV6-2/TRBV6-3	TRBJ1-5	TRBD1	TGTGCCAGCAGTTACGGGACAGGGCATCAGCCCCAGCATTTT	CASSYGTGHQPQHF
once	TRBV9	TRBJ1-2	.	.	CASSVGPGTGLEGF
.	TRBV6-5	TRBJ2-7	TRBD2	TGTGCCAGCAGTCGACCGGGACTAGCGGACTACGAGCAGTACTTC	CASSRPGLADYEQYF
.	TRBV12-3/TRBV12-4	TRBJ2-3	.	TGTGCCAGCAGTTTACGGGATTATACGCAGTATTTT	CASSLRDYTQYF
.	TRBV18	TRBJ2-1	.	TGTGCCAGCTCACCATCTTACAATGAGCAGTTCTTC	CASSPSYNEQFF
.	TRBV11-3	TRBJ2-3	.	TGTGCCAGCAGCTTAGGACTTGGGGCGATCACAGATACGCAGTATTTT	CASSLGLGAITDTQYF
.	TRBV3-1/TRBV3-2	TRBJ1-2	.	TGTGCCAGCAGCCAAGATTGGGAGGGAATGGGGTATGGCTACACCTTC	CASSQDWEGMGYGYTF
.	TRBV3-1/TRBV3-2	TRBJ1-2	.	TGTGCCAGCAGCCAAGGGACAGATGGCTACACCTTC	CASSQGTDGYTF
few	TRBV30	TRBJ1-1	.	TGTGCCTGGAGTGCCGGTCTAATGAACACTGAAGCTTTCTTT	CAWSAGLMNTEAFF
.	TRBV13	TRBJ2-3	TRBD2	TGTGCCAGCAGTTCAACTAGCGGGGAAACCACAGATACGCAGTATTTT	CASSSTSGETTDTQYF
.	TRBV28	TRBJ1-5	.	TGTGCCAGCAGTTCAGGGCTCATGCAGCCCCAGCATTTT	CASSSGLMQPQHF
few	TRBV19	TRBJ2-2	.	TGTGCCAGTAAAATGGTGGAGGCGAACACCGGGGAGCTGTTTTTT	CASKMVEANTGELFF
once	TRBV18	TRBJ1-5	.	TGTGCCAGCTCACGCGGTGATGGAAATCAGCCCCAGCATTTT	CASSRGDGNQPQHF
.	TRBV5-1	TRBJ2-3	TRBD2	TGCGCCAGCAGCTTGACTAGCGGGAGGGCCACAGATACGCAGTATTTT	CASSLTSGRATDTQYF
.	TRBV20-1	TRBJ1-1	.	TGCAGTGCTAGTGTCAGGATCATGAACACTGAAGCTTTCTTT	CSASVRIMNTEAFF
once	TRBV5-1	TRBJ2-2	.	TGCGCCAGCAGCTTGGGGCAGGATGATGGCACCGGGGAGCTGTTTTTT	CASSLGQDDGTGELFF
.	TRBV7-9	TRBJ2-7	.	TGTGCCAGCAGCTCCAGTCTCTCCTACGAGCAGTACTTC	CASSSSLSYEQYF
.	TRBV7-9	TRBJ2-3	.	TGTGCCAGCAACCTTGCCTCGGGTACGCAGTATTTT	CASNLASGTQYF
.	TRBV4-3	TRBJ2-1	TRBD2	TGCGCCAGCAGCCAAGAAGGACTAGCGGGAGAGTCGACTGAGCAGTTCTTC	CASSQEGLAGESTEQFF
.	TRBV30	TRBJ1-2	.	TGTGCCTGGAGCTTCTCCGGGACAAGGACCTATGGCTACACCTTC	CAWSFSGTRTYGYTF
few	TRBV7-6	TRBJ2-2	.	TGTGCCAGCAGCTTAGCGGGAGAGTGGACCGGGGAGCTGTTTTTT	CASSLAGEWTGELFF
.	TRBV27	TRBJ2-6	.	TGTGCCAGCAGTTTATCGGGTTCGGGAGGGGCCAACGTCCTGACTTTC	CASSLSGSGGANVLTF
.	TRBV5-8	TRBJ1-2	TRBD1	TGTGCCAGCAGCTCCGATATAGGCAGGGGGCTGTATGGCTACACCTTC	CASSSDIGRGLYGYTF
.	TRBV27	TRBJ2-7	.	TGTGCCAGCAGGTCGAGGATGGGTACTACCTACGAGCAGTACTTC	CASRSRMGTTYEQYF
.	TRBV7-8	TRBJ2-1	TRBD2	TGTGCCAGCAGCTCCCGGACTAGCAATTACAATGAGCAGTTCTTC	CASSSRTSNYNEQFF
.	TRBV6-4	TRBJ1-1	.	TGTGCCAGTACGAGGGAGTTGGGAACTGAAGCTTTCTTT	CASTRELGTEAFF
.	TRBV4-3	TRBJ1-5	.	TGCGCCAGCAGCCAAGATGCAGGGGGCAATCAGCCCCAGCATTTT	CASSQDAGGNQPQHF
once	TRBV30	TRBJ2-2	.	TGTGCCTGGATGGACGGGTTGAGGGACACCGGGGAGCTGTTTTTT	CAWMDGLRDTGELFF
.	TRBV6-2/TRBV6-3	TRBJ2-1	TRBD2	TGTGCCAGCAGTTCGGGACTAGCAGTAAATGAGCAGTTCTTC	CASSSGLAVNEQFF
few	TRBV4-1	TRBJ1-2	.	TGCGCCAGCAGCCAGGGACTCATTAACTATGGCTACACCTTC	CASSQGLINYGYTF
.	TRBV2	TRBJ2-1	TRBD2	TGTGCCAGCAACGGCGGGAGCTGGAGGAATGAGCAGTTCTTC	CASNGGSWRNEQFF
.	TRBV30	TRBJ1-5	.	TGTGCCTGGAGTGTACTCAGGAATCAGCCCCAGCATTTT	CAWSVLRNQPQHF
once	TRBV3-1/TRBV3-2	TRBJ2-1	.	TGTGCCAGCAGCCAAGAGACTCATAAGTACAATGAGCAGTTCTTC	CASSQETHKYNEQFF
.	TRBV28	TRBJ1-5	.	TGTGCCAGCAGCTCCCCAACCCCAGGGAGCAATCAGCCCCAGCATTTT	CASSSPTPGSNQPQHF
.	TRBV2	TRBJ1-2	.	TGTGCCAGCACCCGGGCCCTACAGGGAGAGTTC	CASTRALQGEF
.	TRBV5-4	TRBJ2-7	TRBD2	TGTGCCAGCAGCCCGGGACTAGCGGGAGTCACCCACGAGCAGTACTTC	CASSPGLAGVTHEQYF
.	TRBV6-1	TRBJ1-5	.	TGTGCCAGCAGTGACAGGCAAACCCTAAACCAGCCCCAGCATTTT	CASSDRQTLNQPQHF
.	TRBV27	TRBJ2-1	TRBD1	TGTGCCAGCAGTTCCCGCCGACAGGGGGCAGGCTACAATGAGCAGTTCTTC	CASSSRRQGAGYNEQFF
.	TRBV6-6	TRBJ1-6	TRBD1	TGTGCCAGCAGACCAGGGGACAGTCATTCACCCCTCCACTTT	CASRPGDSHSPLHF
.	TRBV7-2	TRBJ1-5	TRBD1	TGTGCCAGCAGCTCCGACAGGGGAAATCAGCCCCAGCATTTT	CASSSDRGNQPQHF
.	TRBV9	TRBJ1-6	TRBD1	TGTGCCAGCAGCGCACAGGGGCGGATAAATTCACCCCTCCACTTT	CASSAQGRINSPLHF
.	TRBV7-9	TRBJ2-7	TRBD2	TGTGCCAGCAGCCCAGCAAACACGGGGGGGGACGAGCAGTACTTC	CASSPANTGGDEQYF
.	TRBV27	TRBJ2-5	TRBD1	TGTGCCAGCAGTTTAAAGGCAGGGGGAAGTCGGACCCAGTACTTC	CASSLKAGGSRTQYF
.	TRBV7-2	TRBJ1-5	.	TGTGCCAGCAGCTTAGGATGGAGGATCAATCAGCCCCAGCATTTT	CASSLGWRINQPQHF
.	TRBV12-3/TRBV12-4	TRBJ2-7	.	TGTGCCAGCAGTCCCACCTCCCGGTACGAGCAGTACTTC	CASSPTSRYEQYF
.	TRBV30	TRBJ2-1	.	TGTGCCTGGAGTGGTAATAGCGTCCTGAGCTCCTACAATGAGCAGTTCTTC	CAWSGNSVLSSYNEQFF
.	TRBV3-1/TRBV3-2	TRBJ2-2	.	TGTGCCAGCAGCCAAATCGGCGGTAAGAACACCGGGGAGCTGTTTTTT	CASSQIGGKNTGELFF
.	TRBV29-1	TRBJ2-5	TRBD1	TGCAGCACGCCCGGGACAGGGGGGACGAAGACCCAGTACTTC	CSTPGTGGTKTQYF
.	TRBV7-2	TRBJ1-4	TRBD1	TGTGCCAGCAGGGGGGACAGGGGGTCCGAAAAACTGTTTTTT	CASRGDRGSEKLFF
.	TRBV5-6	TRBJ1-2	.	TGTGCCAGCAGCTTTTGGGAGGGCCGTGGCTATGGCTACACCTTC	CASSFWEGRGYGYTF
.	TRBV2	TRBJ2-3	TRBD2	TGTGCCAGCAGTTGGACTAGCATTGGGGTGGATACGCAGTATTTT	CASSWTSIGVDTQYF
.	TRBV30	TRBJ1-2	.	TGTGCCTGGAGTCCTGGACAGTATGGCTACACCTTC	CAWSPGQYGYTF
.	TRBV2	TRBJ2-7	TRBD1	TGTGCCAGCAGTGAGGGACAGGGGGGTGTCCACGAGCAGTACTTC	CASSEGQGGVHEQYF